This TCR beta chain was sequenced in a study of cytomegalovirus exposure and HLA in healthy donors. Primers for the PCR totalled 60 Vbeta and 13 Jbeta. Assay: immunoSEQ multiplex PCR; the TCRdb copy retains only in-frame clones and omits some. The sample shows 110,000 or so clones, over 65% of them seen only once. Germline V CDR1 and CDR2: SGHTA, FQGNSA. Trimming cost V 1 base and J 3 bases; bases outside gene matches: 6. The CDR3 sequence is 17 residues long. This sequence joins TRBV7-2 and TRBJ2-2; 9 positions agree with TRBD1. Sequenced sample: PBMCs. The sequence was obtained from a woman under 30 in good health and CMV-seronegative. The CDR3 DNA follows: TGTGCCAGCAGCTTAGGCCCACAGGGGGCGGACACCGGGGAGCTGTTTTTT. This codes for CASSLGPQGADTGELFF.